The next 14 T cell receptor beta chains were all read from a single sample in a study of blood T cell repertoires in COVID-19 (dated by TCRdb to 2020 to 2022). The library relied on the immunoSEQ multiplex PCR assay. TCRdb took this table from immuneACCESS and kept in-frame rearrangements with V and J called. Such tables lack part of the clones; where checked against another copy, unresolved V genes explain under half of the gap, and the rest is unexplained. The sample table holds 150,000 or so clones, of which 90% to 95% were seen once. Approximately 0.56% of the sample is held by the ten biggest clonotypes. Sequenced input: peripheral blood. The receptors were sampled from a man aged 45 to 65 with acute or convalescent COVID-19.

This clone was counted only a few times. The V call is TRBV7-9, the J call TRBJ2-2; D call uncertain. CDR1 and CDR2 (germline): SEHNR, FQNEAQ (reference sequence). V lost 0 bases, J lost 4 bases, and 12 bases lay in between. CDR3 length equals 16 residues. CDR3 residues: CASSLALVPSTGELFF. The CDR3 coding sequence is TGTGCCAGCAGCTTAGCTCTAGTCCCCAGCACCGGGGAGCTGTTTTTT.

The chain employs TRBV2 and TRBJ1-2, with 7 nucleotides matching TRBD1. V lost 5 bases and J lost 7; bases outside the gene matches: 19. This CDR3 is 17 amino acids long. Germline V lookup: CDR1 SNHLY, CDR2 FYNNEI. CDR3 DNA: TGTGCCAGCAGTACGTTCCCGGGACAGAGTACCCGTTTTGGCTACACCTTC. Encoded protein: CASSTFPGQSTRFGYTF.

The chain links TRBV7-6 to TRBJ2-2, with 7 nucleotides matching TRBD2. V gave up 2 bases and J gave up 7 bases; unmatched junction bases: 10. The V gene's germline CDR1 is SGHVS and CDR2 FNYEAQ. The CDR3 has 16 amino acids. In DNA, the CDR3 is TGTGCCAGCAGCTTAAACCCCCCCGGGGGGTTCGGGGAGCTGTTTTTT. Amino acid sequence: CASSLNPPGGFGELFF.

A single count supports this clone. The chain employs TRBV24-1 and TRBJ2-5; 11 positions agree with TRBD2. The CDR3 spans 16 residues. Germline V gene sequence: CDR1 KGHDR, CDR2 SFDVKD. V was pared by 4 bases and J by 0 bases, with 3 bases of the junction left unmatched. CDR3 DNA sequence: TGTGCCACCAGTGACCTAGCGGGAGGTAACCAAGAGACCCAGTACTTC. Its translation: CATSDLAGGNQETQYF.

The V gene is TRBV28, the J gene TRBJ2-2, with 7 bases matching TRBD2. V lost 5 bases, J lost 5 bases, and 5 bases stayed unmatched. Germline CDR1 is MDHEN and CDR2 is SYDVKM. The CDR3 contains 14 residues. CDR3 loop: CASSARRGTGELFF. The CDR3 DNA reads as TGTGCCAGCAGTGCCCGGCGGGGGACCGGGGAGCTGTTTTTT.

This chain uses TRBV28 with TRBJ1-2; 10 bases line up with TRBD1. The CDR3 covers 15 residues. In germline, CDR1 is MDHEN, CDR2 SYDVKM. The J segment lost 4 bases and the V segment lost 6 bases, leaving 8 bases of the junction unmatched. The CDR3 DNA reads TGTGCCAGCAGCCCAGACAGGGGGCCGGGCTATGGCTACACCTTC. This encodes CASSPDRGPGYGYTF.

The rearrangement joins TRBV28 to TRBJ1-6; TRBD1 is a possible D gene (6 bases). V lost 2 bases to trimming and J lost 5 bases, with 7 bases between them. The CDR3 length is 14 residues. Germline-derived CDR1 and CDR2 are MDHEN and SYDVKM. This CDR3 is CASSLGGHNSPLHF. The CDR3 region has the DNA TGTGCCAGCAGTTTAGGGGGCCATAATTCACCCCTCCACTTT. The whole variable domain, remainder taken from reference TRBV28 and TRBJ1-6, is DVKVTQSSRYLVKRTGEKVFLECVQDMDHENMFWYRQDPGLGLRLIYFSYDVKMKEKGDIPEGYSVSREKKERFSLILESASTNQTSMYLCASSLGGHNSPLHFGNGTRLTVT.

This clone was detected a few times. The chain carries TRBV6-6 and TRBJ1-2, with TRBD1 as a possible D gene (5 bases). There are 14 residues in the CDR3. V gave up 0 bases and J gave up 4 bases, with 9 bases separating them. CDR1 MNHNY and CDR2 SVGAGI come from the germline V gene (reference sequence). CDR3 residues: CASSYSQGFYGYTF. In DNA form, the CDR3 reads TGTGCCAGCAGTTACTCGCAGGGATTCTATGGCTACACCTTC.

The chain recombines TRBV6-2 or TRBV6-3 with TRBJ2-7; D remains unclear. Per the germline V gene, CDR1 is MNHEY and CDR2 is SVGEGT. This CDR3 is 12 amino acids long. V lost 5 bases, J lost 0 bases, and 5 bases lay in between. CDR3: CASSPSSYEQYV. CDR3 in DNA: TGTGCCAGCAGTCCGAGCTCCTACGAGCAGTACGTC.

The CDR3 region is CAISEASGGAEQFF. DNA for the CDR3: TGTGCCATCAGTGAGGCCAGCGGGGGGGCTGAGCAGTTCTTC. The chain uses TRBV10-3 and TRBJ2-1; 10 bases are a match to TRBD2. The CDR3 runs 14 residues. The germline gives CDR1 ENHRY, CDR2 SYGVKD. J gave up 9 bases and V 2 bases, and 4 bases lay outside the gene matches.

The chain combines TRBV10-1 with TRBJ2-3, with D maybe TRBD1 (6 bases). With 6 bases removed from V and 7 bases from J, the gap between germline ends came to 14 bases. The CDR3 spans 13 residues. Germline CDR1 and CDR2: WNHNN and SYGVQD (reference sequence). This chain's CDR3 is CASSQGTRYTQYF. CDR3 bases: TGCGCCAGCAGCCAAGGGACAAGATATACGCAGTATTTT.

V gene TRBV9 combines with J gene TRBJ1-4; 10 bases fit TRBD1. The germline CDR1 and CDR2 sequences are SGDLS and YYNGEE. CDR3 size: 18 residues. Trimming took 3 bases from V and 5 from J; bases not matched to a gene: 13. The CDR3 DNA is TGTGCCAGCAGCGGATCCGGGACAGGGGTTTTGGGGAATGAAAAACTGTTTTTT. Its protein is CASSGSGTGVLGNEKLFF.

The chain carries TRBV7-2 and TRBJ1-5; D perhaps matches TRBD1 (6 bases). Germline CDR1 SGHTA, CDR2 FQGNSA. This CDR3 has 15 residues. Trimming removed 1 base at V and 3 bases at J, with 10 bases between. CDR3: CASSLVPGVNQPQHF. CDR3 nucleotide sequence: TGTGCCAGCAGCTTAGTTCCAGGGGTCAATCAGCCCCAGCATTTT.

The chain joins TRBV5-5 to TRBJ1-3, with 12 bases lining up with TRBD1. Germline CDR1 and CDR2: SGHKS and YYEKEE (reference sequence). The CDR3 spans 18 residues. After removal of 0 bases from V and 3 bases from J, the junction contained 7 bases not matched to a gene. The CDR3 protein is CASSLVGTGGNGGNTIYF. The CDR3 DNA reads TGTGCCAGCAGCTTGGTTGGGACAGGGGGCAATGGTGGAAACACCATATATTTT.